This T cell receptor beta chain was recorded in a study of shared clonotypes between healthy human individuals. Study findings and constraints: When compared with the clonotypes that were shared by all four sorted-subset donors, the non-shared clonotypes turned out to have lower generation probabilities.

V was trimmed by 0 bases and J by 7 bases, leaving 9 bases between them. The length of the CDR3 is 13 residues. Looked up from germline, CDR1 is SGHAT and CDR2 is FQNNGV. CD45RO negativity and positive selection for CCR7 defined naive CD8 cells, a population that excluded terminally differentiated effector memory CD45RA+ cells. A note on this clone: Its antigen is not identified.

The protocol was immunoSEQ multiplex PCR, while the TCRdb copy is restricted to in-frame clones and leaves out a portion. The table has nearly 2 million clones, about 95% seen once. The TCR sequence derives from a man in his late teens or twenties in good health. The sample comprised naive CD8+ T cells sorted from blood. The chain has TRBV11-2 and TRBJ1-1; D is ambiguous. CDR3 sequence reads: CASSLDPFGEAFF. DNA of the CDR3: TGTGCCAGCAGCTTAGATCCGTTCGGTGAAGCTTTCTTT.